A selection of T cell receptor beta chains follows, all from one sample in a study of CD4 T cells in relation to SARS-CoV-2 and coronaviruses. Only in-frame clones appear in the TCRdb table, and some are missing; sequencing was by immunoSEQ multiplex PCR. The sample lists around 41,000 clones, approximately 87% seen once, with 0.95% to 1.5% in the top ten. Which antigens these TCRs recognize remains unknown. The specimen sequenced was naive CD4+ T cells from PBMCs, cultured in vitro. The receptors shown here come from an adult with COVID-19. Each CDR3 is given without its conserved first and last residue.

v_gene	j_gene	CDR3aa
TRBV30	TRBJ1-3	AWAGGANSGNTIY
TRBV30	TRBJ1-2	ACLRENVYGYT
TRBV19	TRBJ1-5	ASSIQGAGVNQPQH
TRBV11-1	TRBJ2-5	ASSKQGRRETQY
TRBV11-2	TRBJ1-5	ASSLGMRQPQH
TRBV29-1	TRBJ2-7	SVELAGGSYEQY
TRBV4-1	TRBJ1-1	ASSQKLTGGSAEAF
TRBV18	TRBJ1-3	ASATGSGSGNTIY
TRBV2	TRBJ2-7	ASSEFGVQNEQY
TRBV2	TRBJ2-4	ASSGQVRRRNIQY
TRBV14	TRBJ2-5	ASSPERGGNLQETQY
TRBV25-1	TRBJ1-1	ASRQNTEAF
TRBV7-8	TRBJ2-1	ASSLSRGPREQF
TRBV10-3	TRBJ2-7	AISESAGEQY
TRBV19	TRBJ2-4	ASSIENSGTPRGNIQY
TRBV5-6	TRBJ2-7	ASRKLGTGSYEQY
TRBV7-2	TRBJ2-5	ASSSGTSGIETQY
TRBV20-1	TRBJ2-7	SASVFAQGYGYEQY
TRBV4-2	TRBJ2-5	ASSQEGLAGVKTQY
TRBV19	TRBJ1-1	ASRERTGLNTEAF
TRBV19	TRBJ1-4	ASSIDNRVEKLF
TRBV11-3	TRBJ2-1	ASSLGGTGNEQF
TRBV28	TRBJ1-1	ASNRYNTEAF
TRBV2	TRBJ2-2	ASSEAGGLGTGELF
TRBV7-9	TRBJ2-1	ASSLESLIEQF